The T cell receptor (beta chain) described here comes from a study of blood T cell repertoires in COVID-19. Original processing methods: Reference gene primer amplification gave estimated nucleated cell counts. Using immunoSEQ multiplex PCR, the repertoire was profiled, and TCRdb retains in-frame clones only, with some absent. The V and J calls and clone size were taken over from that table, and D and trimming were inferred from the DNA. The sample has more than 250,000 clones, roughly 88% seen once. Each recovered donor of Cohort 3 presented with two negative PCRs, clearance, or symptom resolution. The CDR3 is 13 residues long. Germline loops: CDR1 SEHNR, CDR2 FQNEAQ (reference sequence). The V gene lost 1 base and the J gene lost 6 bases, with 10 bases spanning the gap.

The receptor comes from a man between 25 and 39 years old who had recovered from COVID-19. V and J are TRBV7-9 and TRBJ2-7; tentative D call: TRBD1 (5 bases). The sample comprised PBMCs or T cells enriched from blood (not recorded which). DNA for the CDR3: TGTGCCAGCAGCTTAGACAGGATCCCCGAGCAGTACTTC. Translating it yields CASSLDRIPEQYF.